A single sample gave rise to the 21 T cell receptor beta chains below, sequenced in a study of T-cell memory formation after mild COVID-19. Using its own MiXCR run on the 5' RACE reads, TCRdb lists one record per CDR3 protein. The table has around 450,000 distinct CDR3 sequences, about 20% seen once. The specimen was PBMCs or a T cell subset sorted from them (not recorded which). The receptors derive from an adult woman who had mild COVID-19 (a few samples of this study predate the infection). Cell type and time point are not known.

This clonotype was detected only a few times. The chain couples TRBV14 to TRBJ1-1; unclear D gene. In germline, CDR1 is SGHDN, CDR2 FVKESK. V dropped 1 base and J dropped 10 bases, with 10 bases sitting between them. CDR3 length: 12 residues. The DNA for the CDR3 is TGTGCCAGCAGCCAAGCCAAGCGGGGAGCTTTCTTT. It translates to CASSQAKRGAFF.

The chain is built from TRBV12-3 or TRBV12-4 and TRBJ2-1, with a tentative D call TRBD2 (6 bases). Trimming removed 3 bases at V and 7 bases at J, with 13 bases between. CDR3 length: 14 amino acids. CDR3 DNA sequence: TGTGCCAGCAGTTTGATCGGGAGTCGGAATGAGCAGTTCTTC. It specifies CASSLIGSRNEQFF.

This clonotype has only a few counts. CDR3 region: CASSPGHGELFF. The CDR3, as DNA: TGTGCCAGCAGCCCTGGGCACGGGGAGCTGTTTTTT. The V and J genes are TRBV5-5 and TRBJ2-2; D gene unclear. Trimming cost V 4 bases and J 7 bases, with 8 bases left between them. The CDR3 totals 12 residues. Looked up from germline, CDR1 is SGHKS and CDR2 is YYEKEE (reference sequence). Full variable domain (missing parts from reference TRBV5-5 and TRBJ2-2): DAGVTQSPTHLIKTRGQQVTLRCSPISGHKSVSWYQQVLGQGPQFIFQYYEKEERGRGNFPDRFSARQFPNYSSELNVNALLLGDSALYLCASSPGHGELFFGEGSRLTVL.

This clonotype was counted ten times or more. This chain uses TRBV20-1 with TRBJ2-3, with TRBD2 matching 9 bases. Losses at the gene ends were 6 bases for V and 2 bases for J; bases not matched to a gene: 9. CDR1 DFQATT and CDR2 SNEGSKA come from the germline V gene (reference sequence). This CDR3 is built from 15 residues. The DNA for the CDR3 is TGCAGTGCCCTCCCCATAGCGGGGGCCACAGATACGCAGTATTTT. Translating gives CSALPIAGATDTQYF.

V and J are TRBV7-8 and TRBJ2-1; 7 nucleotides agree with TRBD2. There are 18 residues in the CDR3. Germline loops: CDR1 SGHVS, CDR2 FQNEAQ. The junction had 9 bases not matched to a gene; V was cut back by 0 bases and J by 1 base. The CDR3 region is CASSLARERGGSYNEQFF. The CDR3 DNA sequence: TGTGCCAGCAGCTTAGCGCGGGAGCGGGGCGGTTCCTACAATGAGCAGTTCTTC.

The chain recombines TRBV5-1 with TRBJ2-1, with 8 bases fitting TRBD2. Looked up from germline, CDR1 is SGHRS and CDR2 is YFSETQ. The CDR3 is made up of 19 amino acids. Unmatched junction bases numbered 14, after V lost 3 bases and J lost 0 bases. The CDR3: CASSSLGTSLRSSYNEQFF. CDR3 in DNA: TGCGCCAGCAGCTCCCTGGGGACTAGTCTCCGGAGCTCCTACAATGAGCAGTTCTTC.

CDR3 sequence: CASSLADGAHEQYF. CDR3 coding DNA: TGTGCCAGCAGCTTAGCGGACGGTGCCCACGAGCAGTACTTC. The chain joins TRBV7-2 to TRBJ2-7; the D is unclear. This CDR3 comprises 14 residues. The germline V gene has CDR1 SGHTA and CDR2 FQGNSA. The V end was cut by 0 bases, the J end by 5 bases, with 11 bases between.

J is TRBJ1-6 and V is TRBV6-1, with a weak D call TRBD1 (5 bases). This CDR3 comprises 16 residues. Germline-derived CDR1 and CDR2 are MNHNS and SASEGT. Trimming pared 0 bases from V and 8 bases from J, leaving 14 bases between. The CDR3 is CASSEASWGVDSPLHF. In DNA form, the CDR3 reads TGTGCCAGCAGTGAAGCTAGCTGGGGGGTGGATTCACCCCTCCACTTT.

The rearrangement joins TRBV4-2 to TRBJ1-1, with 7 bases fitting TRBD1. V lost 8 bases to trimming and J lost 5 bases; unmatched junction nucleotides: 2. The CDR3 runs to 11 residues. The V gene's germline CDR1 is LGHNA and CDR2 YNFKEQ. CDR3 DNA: TGTGCCAGCCGGGACAGTACTGAAGCTTTCTTT. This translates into CASRDSTEAFF.

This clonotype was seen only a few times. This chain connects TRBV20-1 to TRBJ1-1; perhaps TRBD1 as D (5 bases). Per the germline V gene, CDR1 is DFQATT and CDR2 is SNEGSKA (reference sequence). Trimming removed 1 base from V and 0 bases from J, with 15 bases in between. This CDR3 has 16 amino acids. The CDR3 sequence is CSARVRARGVNTEAFF. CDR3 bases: TGCAGTGCTAGAGTACGGGCTCGAGGGGTGAACACTGAAGCTTTCTTT.

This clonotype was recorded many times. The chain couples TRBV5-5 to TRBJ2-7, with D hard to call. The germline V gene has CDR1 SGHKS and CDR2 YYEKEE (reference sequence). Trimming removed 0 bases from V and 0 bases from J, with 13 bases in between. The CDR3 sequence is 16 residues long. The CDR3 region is CASSLARTTFSYEQYF. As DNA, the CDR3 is TGTGCCAGCAGCTTGGCCAGAACGACATTCTCCTACGAGCAGTACTTC.

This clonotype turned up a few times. CDR3: CASSQGLRGGELFF. In DNA form, the CDR3 reads TGTGCCAGCAGCCAGGGACTCCGCGGCGGGGAGCTGTTTTTT. The chain links TRBV7-2 to TRBJ2-2, with D maybe TRBD2 (6 bases). Germline V lookup: CDR1 SGHTA, CDR2 FQGNSA. The ends were cut back, 5 bases at V and 7 bases at J, with 14 bases in the middle. This CDR3 contains 14 residues.

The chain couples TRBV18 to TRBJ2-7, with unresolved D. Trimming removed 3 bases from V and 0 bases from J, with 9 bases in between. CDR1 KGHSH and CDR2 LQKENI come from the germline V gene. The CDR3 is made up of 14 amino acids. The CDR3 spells CASSPRDNSYEQYF. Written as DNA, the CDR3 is TGTGCCAGCTCACCTCGAGATAACTCCTACGAGCAGTACTTC.

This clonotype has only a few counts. CDR3 bases: TGTGCCAGCAGCCCCCTCCGGAGCTCCTACAATGAGCAGTTCTTC. This encodes CASSPLRSSYNEQFF. The rearrangement uses TRBV6-2 or TRBV6-3 and TRBJ2-1; D is ambiguous. Germline lookup yields CDR1 MNHEY and CDR2 SVGEGT. The CDR3 covers 15 residues. V was clipped by 6 bases and J by 0 bases, with 12 bases between them.

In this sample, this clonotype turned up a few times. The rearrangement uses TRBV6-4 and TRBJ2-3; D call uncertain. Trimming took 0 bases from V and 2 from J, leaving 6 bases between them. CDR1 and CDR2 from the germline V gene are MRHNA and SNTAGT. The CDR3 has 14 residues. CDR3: CASSDSAATDTQYF. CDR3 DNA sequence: TGTGCCAGCAGTGACTCGGCAGCCACAGATACGCAGTATTTT.

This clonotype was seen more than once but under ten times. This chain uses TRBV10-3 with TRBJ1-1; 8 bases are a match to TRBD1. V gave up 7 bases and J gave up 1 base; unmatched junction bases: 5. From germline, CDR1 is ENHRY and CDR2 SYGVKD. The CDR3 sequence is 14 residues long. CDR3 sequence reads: CAITQGARNTEAFF. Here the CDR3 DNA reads TGTGCCATCACCCAGGGGGCGCGGAACACTGAAGCTTTCTTT.

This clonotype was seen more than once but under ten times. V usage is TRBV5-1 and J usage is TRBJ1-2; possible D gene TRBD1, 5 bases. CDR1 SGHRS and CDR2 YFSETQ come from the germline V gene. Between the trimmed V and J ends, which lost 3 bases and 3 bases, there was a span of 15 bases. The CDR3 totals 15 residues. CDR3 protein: CASSSRQGVYYGYTF. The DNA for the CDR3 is TGCGCCAGCAGCTCCCGTCAAGGGGTCTACTATGGCTACACCTTC.

CDR3 DNA sequence: TGCGCCAGCAGCCCGAGGGGGAGTCTGACAGATACGCAGTATTTT. Its protein is CASSPRGSLTDTQYF. The rearrangement uses TRBV5-1 and TRBJ2-3; D might be TRBD1 (6 bases). The V end lost 4 bases, the J end lost 3 bases, and 15 bases lay between the germline ends. Per the germline V gene, CDR1 is SGHRS and CDR2 is YFSETQ. The CDR3 covers 15 residues.

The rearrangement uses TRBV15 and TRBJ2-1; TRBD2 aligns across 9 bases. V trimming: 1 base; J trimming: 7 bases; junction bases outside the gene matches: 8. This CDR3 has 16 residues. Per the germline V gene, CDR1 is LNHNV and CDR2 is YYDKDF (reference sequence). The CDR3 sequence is CATSRGAGGPTNEQFF. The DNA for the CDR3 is TGTGCCACCAGCAGAGGGGCGGGGGGGCCCACAAATGAGCAGTTCTTC.

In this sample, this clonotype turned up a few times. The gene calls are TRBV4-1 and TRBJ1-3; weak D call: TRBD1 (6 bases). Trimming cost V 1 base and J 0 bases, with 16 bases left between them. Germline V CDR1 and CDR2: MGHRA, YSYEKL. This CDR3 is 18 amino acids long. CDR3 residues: CASSQVEDSMSSGNTIYF. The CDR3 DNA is TGCGCCAGCAGCCAAGTAGAGGACAGTATGAGCTCTGGAAACACCATATATTTT.

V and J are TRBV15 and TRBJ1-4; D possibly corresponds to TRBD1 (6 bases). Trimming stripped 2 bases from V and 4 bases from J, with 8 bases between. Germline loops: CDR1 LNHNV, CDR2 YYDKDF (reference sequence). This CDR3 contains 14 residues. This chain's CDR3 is CATSRPRGNEKLFF. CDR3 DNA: TGTGCCACCAGCAGACCCAGGGGTAATGAAAAACTGTTTTTT.